A selection of T cell receptor beta chains follows, all from one sample in a study of human T cells and chemical hapten exposure. TCRdb ran MiXCR on the RACE reads and lists one entry per CDR3 protein. Of about 110,000 distinct CDR3 sequences detected, nearly 35% appear once; the ten largest clones hold roughly 2.5%. Sequencing was performed on whole blood, taken in connection with sensitization to the hapten diphenylcyclopropenone (DPC). The receptors were gathered from a man aged 35 to 55 with alopecia areata. Some clones in this sample may be carry-over from other donors' samples. Both conserved end residues are part of each CDR3. The D gene is left open where the match is weak. Only some rows state a clone size, as once, few, many or a class for expanded clones.

size: NA; D: TRBD2; V: TRBV7-2; J: TRBJ2-1; CDR3: CASSFSAGDYNEQFF; DNA: TGTGCCAGCAGCTTTTCAGCGGGGGACTACAATGAGCAGTTCTTC
size: NA; D: TRBD1; V: TRBV10-3; J: TRBJ2-5; CDR3: CAIMPQGQAQETQYF; DNA: TGTGCCATCATGCCACAGGGGCAGGCCCAAGAGACCCAGTACTTC
size: NA; D: TRBD2; V: TRBV7-2; J: TRBJ2-7; CDR3: CASSFLAGGPDEQYF; DNA: TGTGCCAGCAGCTTTCTGGCGGGAGGGCCAGACGAGCAGTACTTC
size: NA; D: NA; V: TRBV29-1; J: TRBJ2-7; CDR3: CSVWKGSYEQYF; DNA: TGCAGCGTGTGGAAAGGGTCGTACGAGCAGTACTTC
size: NA; D: NA; V: TRBV6-2/TRBV6-3; J: TRBJ2-7; CDR3: CASMKGDSLSYEQYF; DNA: TGTGCCAGCATGAAAGGAGATAGTCTATCCTACGAGCAGTACTTC
size: NA; D: NA; V: TRBV6-2/TRBV6-3; J: TRBJ2-1; CDR3: CASSPPDLGYNEQFF; DNA: TGTGCCAGCAGTCCTCCGGATCTGGGGTACAATGAGCAGTTCTTC
size: NA; D: TRBD2; V: TRBV6-6; J: TRBJ2-5; CDR3: CASSPLGGSMGETQYF; DNA: TGTGCCAGCAGTCCACTAGGCGGGAGTATGGGAGAGACCCAGTACTTC
size: few; D: NA; V: TRBV6-2/TRBV6-3; J: TRBJ1-1; CDR3: CASSFATNTEAFF; DNA: TGTGCCAGCAGTTTTGCCACGAACACTGAAGCTTTCTTT
size: NA; D: TRBD1; V: TRBV3-1; J: TRBJ2-3; CDR3: CASSQARQGSTDTQYF; DNA: TGTGCCAGCAGCCAAGCGAGACAGGGATCCACAGATACGCAGTATTTT
size: NA; D: TRBD2; V: TRBV7-8; J: TRBJ2-1; CDR3: CASSSLAGGRSNEQFF; DNA: TGTGCCAGCAGCTCCCTAGCGGGAGGCCGTAGCAATGAGCAGTTCTTC
size: NA; D: TRBD1; V: TRBV20-1; J: TRBJ2-6; CDR3: CSARARTGAGANVLTF; DNA: TGCAGTGCTAGAGCCCGGACAGGGGCTGGGGCCAACGTCCTGACTTTC
size: NA; D: NA; V: TRBV15; J: TRBJ1-5; CDR3: CASSRDRQRAAQPQHF; DNA: TGTGCCTCCAGCAGAGATAGACAGCGCGCGGCTCAGCCCCAGCATTTT
size: few; D: NA; V: TRBV9; J: TRBJ2-3; CDR3: CASSVEVDREADTQYF; DNA: TGTGCCAGCAGCGTAGAAGTAGACAGGGAGGCCGATACGCAGTATTTT
size: NA; D: TRBD2; V: TRBV11-2; J: TRBJ2-1; CDR3: CASRTSGRGFYNEQFF; DNA: TGTGCCAGCAGAACTAGCGGGAGAGGCTTCTACAATGAGCAGTTCTTC
size: NA; D: TRBD1; V: TRBV5-1; J: TRBJ1-3; CDR3: CASSSTGTGSGNTIYF; DNA: TGCGCCAGCAGCTCCACCGGGACAGGGTCTGGAAACACCATATATTTT
size: NA; D: NA; V: TRBV5-5; J: TRBJ2-3; CDR3: CASSSTAGPDTQYF; DNA: TGTGCCAGCAGCTCGACCGCAGGGCCCGATACGCAGTATTTT
size: NA; D: NA; V: TRBV6-5; J: TRBJ2-3; CDR3: CASSNIQGASTDTQYF; DNA: TGTGCCAGCAGTAACATACAGGGCGCTAGCACAGATACGCAGTATTTT
size: NA; D: NA; V: TRBV4-3; J: TRBJ1-1; CDR3: CASSQDLGRVNTEAFF; DNA: TGCGCCAGCAGCCAAGATCTGGGCAGGGTGAACACTGAAGCTTTCTTT
size: few; D: NA; V: TRBV12-3/TRBV12-4; J: TRBJ2-5; CDR3: CASSPPPVQETQYF; DNA: TGTGCCAGCAGTCCACCCCCTGTCCAAGAGACCCAGTACTTC
size: NA; D: TRBD2; V: TRBV5-1; J: TRBJ2-5; CDR3: CASSGGAGVYQETQYF; DNA: TGCGCCAGCAGCGGGGGTGCGGGGGTGTACCAAGAGACCCAGTACTTC
size: NA; D: TRBD1; V: TRBV5-5; J: TRBJ1-5; CDR3: CASSRQGTLLLSNQPQHF; DNA: TGTGCCAGCTCAAGACAGGGCACCCTCCTGTTGAGCAATCAGCCCCAGCATTTT
size: NA; D: TRBD2; V: TRBV7-2; J: TRBJ2-1; CDR3: CASRLAVYNEQFF; DNA: TGTGCCAGCAGACTAGCGGTCTACAATGAGCAGTTCTTC
size: few; D: TRBD1; V: TRBV12-3/TRBV12-4; J: TRBJ1-5; CDR3: CASSQGAKDQPQHF; DNA: TGTGCCAGCAGTCAGGGGGCCAAGGATCAGCCCCAGCATTTT
size: NA; D: NA; V: TRBV6-2/TRBV6-3; J: TRBJ2-2; CDR3: CASSYVSANTGELFF; DNA: TGTGCCAGCAGTTACGTCAGCGCGAACACCGGGGAGCTGTTTTTT
size: NA; D: NA; V: TRBV3-1; J: TRBJ1-4; CDR3: CASSPAGVEKLFF; DNA: TGTGCCAGCAGCCCGGCAGGGGTTGAAAAACTGTTTTTT
size: NA; D: NA; V: TRBV27; J: TRBJ2-7; CDR3: CASSLRGPYEQYF; DNA: TGTGCCAGCAGTTTACGGGGTCCCTACGAGCAGTACTTC
size: NA; D: NA; V: TRBV4-1; J: TRBJ2-3; CDR3: CASSPLASDTQYF; DNA: TGCGCCAGCAGCCCCCTCGCCTCCGATACGCAGTATTTT
size: NA; D: TRBD1; V: TRBV28; J: TRBJ1-2; CDR3: CASKTGSAGYTF; DNA: TGTGCCAGCAAGACAGGGTCCGCTGGCTACACCTTC
size: few; D: NA; V: TRBV7-9; J: TRBJ2-3; CDR3: CASSFLPLALDTQYF; DNA: TGTGCCAGCAGCTTCTTGCCCCTAGCGCTAGATACGCAGTATTTT
size: NA; D: TRBD1; V: TRBV10-3; J: TRBJ2-5; CDR3: CAISVSGGTILETQYF; DNA: TGTGCCATCAGTGTCTCAGGGGGCACCATCTTAGAGACCCAGTACTTC
size: NA; D: TRBD1; V: TRBV6-2/TRBV6-3; J: TRBJ1-1; CDR3: CASSSRGRNTEAFF; DNA: TGTGCCAGCAGTAGCAGGGGGCGGAACACTGAAGCTTTCTTT
size: few; D: TRBD2; V: TRBV4-2; J: TRBJ2-3; CDR3: CASSQDNSGTSGPLRDTDTQYF; DNA: TGTGCCAGCAGCCAAGATAATTCAGGGACTAGCGGACCCCTGAGGGACACAGATACGCAGTATTTT
size: NA; D: TRBD2; V: TRBV24-1; J: TRBJ2-3; CDR3: CATSARGGTDTQYF; DNA: TGTGCCACCAGTGCTCGCGGGGGGACAGATACGCAGTATTTT
size: few; D: NA; V: TRBV5-1; J: TRBJ2-3; CDR3: CASSGPGESDTQYF; DNA: TGCGCCAGCAGCGGTCCAGGGGAGTCAGATACGCAGTATTTT
size: few; D: TRBD1; V: TRBV28; J: TRBJ2-4; CDR3: CASSETGDGKNIQYF; DNA: TGTGCCAGCAGCGAGACAGGGGACGGCAAAAACATTCAGTACTTC
size: NA; D: TRBD1; V: TRBV7-2; J: TRBJ1-1; CDR3: CASSAQGATEAFF; DNA: TGTGCCAGCAGCGCACAGGGGGCTACTGAAGCTTTCTTT
size: NA; D: TRBD1; V: TRBV6-6; J: TRBJ1-4; CDR3: CASRSGGQGSNEKLFF; DNA: TGTGCCAGCAGGTCCGGCGGACAGGGGTCTAATGAAAAACTGTTTTTT
size: NA; D: NA; V: TRBV5-1; J: TRBJ2-3; CDR3: CASSTGPDTQYF; DNA: TGCGCCAGCAGTACGGGCCCAGATACGCAGTATTTT
size: NA; D: TRBD2; V: TRBV4-2; J: TRBJ2-1; CDR3: CASSQGGLADNEQFF; DNA: TGTGCCAGCAGCCAAGGGGGACTAGCGGACAATGAGCAGTTCTTC
size: NA; D: NA; V: TRBV6-1; J: TRBJ2-7; CDR3: CASTLSTYEQYF; DNA: TGTGCCAGCACATTAAGTACCTACGAGCAGTACTTC
size: few; D: NA; V: TRBV20-1; J: TRBJ2-3; CDR3: CSARGVAAVSTDTQYF; DNA: TGCAGTGCTAGAGGGGTCGCAGCCGTTAGCACAGATACGCAGTATTTT
size: NA; D: NA; V: TRBV29-1; J: TRBJ2-5; CDR3: CSVGLGLVRETQYF; DNA: TGCAGCGTTGGATTGGGGCTAGTAAGGGAGACCCAGTACTTC